This T cell receptor beta chain was sequenced during a study of blood T cell repertoires in COVID-19. On the study more broadly: Acute and convalescent COVID-19 samples came from the United States, Italy and Spain. The analysed material was cDNA or gDNA that came from T cells, B-cell-depleted T cells, or PBMCs.

A Seattle source enrolled patients during active infection and followed them longitudinally. As handled by the study authors: For nucleated cells, counts were estimated from reference gene primer amplification. TCRdb's table, derived via immunoSEQ multiplex PCR, lists solely in-frame clones and lacks some. That table gives V, J and clone size, and the DNA gave D and trimming. The repertoire includes some 350,000 clones, over 80% of them detected once, and about 6.9% sits in the top ten. Germline V CDR1 and CDR2: SEHNR, FQNEAQ (reference sequence). The CDR3 length is 14 residues. V shed 0 bases and J shed 3 bases, with 6 bases lying between them.

The chain combines TRBV7-9 with TRBJ1-3; the D gene is possibly TRBD1 (6 bases). Sequenced sample: peripheral blood. The sequence came from a woman between 50 and 59 years old with COVID-19, enrolled during active disease. This chain's CDR3 is CASSLARGGNTIYF. The CDR3 DNA follows: TGTGCCAGCAGCTTAGCCAGGGGTGGAAACACCATATATTTT. The variable domain in full, with the rest retrieved from reference TRBV7-9 and TRBJ1-3, is DTGVSQNPRHKITKRGQNVTFRCDPISEHNRLYWYRQTLGQGPEFLTYFQNEAQLEKSRLLSDRFSAERPKGSFSTLEIQRTEQGDSAMYLCASSLARGGNTIYFGEGSWLTVV.